The entry below describes one T cell receptor (beta chain). CDR1 is DFQATT, CDR2 SNEGSKA, per germline (reference sequence). Germline trimming cut 4 bases from V and 7 bases from J; bases unmatched to any gene: 7. The CDR3 spans 14 residues. TCRdb processed the 5' RACE reads anew with MiXCR; each CDR3 protein has one entry. The table includes about 700,000 distinct CDR3 sequences, 8.6% detected once. The data are from a study of identical twins. The sample also formed part of further work on yellow fever vaccine responses in identical twins.

This rearrangement joins TRBV20-1 to TRBJ1-4; 9 positions match TRBD1. The source of this sequence is a woman between 18 and 29 years old in good health. The sequenced sample was PBMCs. CDR3 bases: TGCAGTGCTATACCGGGACAGGGAATTGAAAAACTGTTTTTT. Encoded protein: CSAIPGQGIEKLFF.